One and the same sample provided the 29 T cell receptor beta chains below, sequenced in a study of blood T cells in healthy people across ages. Combining a sample-barcoded 5' primer with a J-beta primer mix, a second PCR ran for about 7 to 12 cycles. TCRdb reprocessed the 5' RACE reads via MiXCR and lists one record per CDR3 protein. The data hold about 1.1 million distinct CDR3 sequences, with roughly two fifths observed a single time. Material: blood. These receptors came from a man younger than 35 in good health.

To note about this clonotype: Sequence at one end of the junction differs from germline and may be a read error. The CDR3, as DNA: TGTGCTAGCAGCTTATCGTGGGAGCAGCCCCAGCATTTT. It encodes CASSLSWEQPQHF. V gene TRBV7-7 combines with J gene TRBJ1-5; no clear D. Germline V gene data show CDR1 as SSHAT and CDR2 as FNYEAQ (reference sequence). The CDR3 spans 13 residues.

This clonotype came up a few times. The chain has TRBV2 and TRBJ2-1; D is ambiguous. Germline lookup yields CDR1 SNHLY and CDR2 FYNNEI. The CDR3 is 12 amino acids. V was cut by 3 bases and J by 4 bases, with 4 bases left in between. CDR3 coding DNA: TGTGCCAGCAGTGACGGATACAATGAGCAGTTCTTC. Translated, it gives CASSDGYNEQFF.

This clonotype was detected a few times. This chain joins TRBV20-1 and TRBJ2-7; maybe TRBD1 (6 bases). Germline-derived CDR1 and CDR2 are DFQATT and SNEGSKA (reference sequence). V dropped 3 bases and J dropped 4 bases, with 16 bases sitting between them. The CDR3 covers 14 residues. CDR3 region: CSARDRDKPYEQYF. As DNA, the CDR3 is TGCAGTGCTAGGGACCGGGACAAACCTTACGAGCAGTACTTC.

The CDR3, as DNA: TGCAGTGCTAGGCTCAATACCGGGGAGAAGGGCTATGGCTACACCTTC. It is translated as CSARLNTGEKGYGYTF. The chain employs TRBV20-1 and TRBJ1-2; the D is unclear. This CDR3 region has 16 residues. Germline CDR1 is DFQATT and CDR2 is SNEGSKA (reference sequence). The V end was cut by 3 bases, the J end by 4 bases, with 21 bases between.

The V gene is TRBV6-6, the J gene TRBJ1-3; 8 bases map to TRBD1. The CDR3 length is 14 residues. The germline V gene has CDR1 MNHNY and CDR2 SVGAGI (reference sequence). V was clipped by 6 bases and J by 4 bases; unmatched bases: 5. CDR3 DNA: TGTGCCAGCAGCCAGGACAGGGTCGGAAACACCATATATTTT. Amino acid sequence: CASSQDRVGNTIYF.

This chain links TRBV5-6 with TRBJ1-1; the D is unclear. CDR1 and CDR2 (germline): SGHDT, YYEEEE. CDR3 length equals 15 residues. V was clipped by 4 bases and J by 2 bases, with 15 bases between them. CDR3 sequence (DNA): TGTGCCAGCAGCCTAAGACAAGAGCTAAACACTGAAGCTTTCTTT. Its protein is CASSLRQELNTEAFF.

This clonotype was recorded a few times. This chain connects TRBV3-1 to TRBJ1-5, with D hard to call. The CDR3 spans 15 residues. Germline V gene lookup returns CDR1 LGHDT and CDR2 YNNKEL (reference sequence). The V and J ends lost 1 base and 5 bases respectively, with 12 bases between them. The DNA for the CDR3 is TGTGCCAGCAGCCAAGGAGGGATCTGGGATCAGCCCCAGCATTTT. The encoded protein is CASSQGGIWDQPQHF.

The chain couples TRBV12-3 or TRBV12-4 to TRBJ1-1; no definite D call. With 5 bases removed from V and 1 base from J, the gap between germline ends came to 11 bases. CDR3 length equals 14 residues. The DNA of the CDR3 is TGTGCCAGCAGTCTTCCCTACCAGAACACTGAAGCTTTCTTT. Residues: CASSLPYQNTEAFF.

There are many counts of this clonotype. The chain recombines TRBV5-1 with TRBJ1-5; no clear D gene. The V end was cut by 0 bases, the J end by 4 bases, with 8 bases between. The CDR3 has 14 amino acids. Germline lookup yields CDR1 SGHRS and CDR2 YFSETQ. The CDR3 region has the DNA TGCGCCAGCAGCTTGGCTGGGGATAATCAGCCCCAGCATTTT. Protein product: CASSLAGDNQPQHF.

This clonotype has just a few counts. The chain links TRBV5-1 to TRBJ2-3; D might be TRBD2 (6 bases). This CDR3 is 17 amino acids long. In germline, CDR1 is SGHRS, CDR2 YFSETQ. V was trimmed by 4 bases and J by 0 bases, leaving 18 bases between them. Written as DNA, the CDR3 is TGCGCCAGCAGCCCTATCCGGGACTTAGCTAGCACAGATACGCAGTATTTT. Encoded protein: CASSPIRDLASTDTQYF.

This clonotype was seen a handful of times. The rearrangement links TRBV29-1 to TRBJ1-2; 9 nucleotides match TRBD1. The CDR3 consists of 13 residues. Germline V lookup: CDR1 SQVTM, CDR2 ANQGSEA. The V and J ends lost 7 bases and 6 bases, in that order; junction bases with no gene match: 9. The DNA for the CDR3 is TGCAGCGCCCGGGACAGGGTATCTGATGGCTACACCTTC. It is translated as CSARDRVSDGYTF.

This clonotype was picked up a small number of times. V is TRBV3-1 and J is TRBJ1-2, with D possibly being TRBD1 (5 bases). The CDR3 totals 13 residues. The V gene lost 4 bases and the J gene lost 5 bases, with 11 bases spanning the gap. Germline CDR1 and CDR2: LGHDT and YNNKEL (reference sequence). The DNA for the CDR3 is TGTGCCAGCAGCCGGGGCCCTAGGTATGGCTACACCTTC. Protein product: CASSRGPRYGYTF.

V usage is TRBV7-6 and J usage is TRBJ1-1; 7 nucleotides match TRBD1. Germline V CDR1 and CDR2: SGHVS, FNYEAQ. V gave up 3 bases and J gave up 7 bases; unmatched junction bases: 11. CDR3 length equals 15 residues. The CDR3 coding sequence is TGTGCCAGCAGCTTGGGGACAGTAGATGGTGATGAAGCTTTCTTT. It specifies CASSLGTVDGDEAFF.

This clonotype was picked up many times. The chain combines TRBV7-2 with TRBJ1-2; D gene uncertain. Trimming pared 1 base from V and 7 bases from J, leaving 10 bases between. The CDR3 spans 13 residues. CDR1 is SGHTA, CDR2 FQGNSA, per germline. The CDR3 loop reads CASSLDPERGYTF. For the CDR3, the DNA is TGTGCCAGCAGCTTAGATCCGGAACGTGGCTACACCTTC. Supplemented by reference TRBV7-2 and TRBJ1-2, the full variable domain reads GAGVSQSPSNKVTEKGKDVELRCDPISGHTALYWYRQSLGQGLEFLIYFQGNSAPDKSGLPSDRFSAERTGGSVSTLTIQRTQQEDSAVYLCASSLDPERGYTFGSGTRLTVV.

This clonotype was detected ten times or more. The rearrangement joins TRBV9 to TRBJ2-3; possibly TRBD1 for D (6 bases). Trimming stripped 0 bases from V and 6 bases from J, with 11 bases between. Germline assignment: CDR1 SGDLS and CDR2 YYNGEE. The CDR3 loop spans 14 amino acids. CDR3 sequence (DNA): TGTGCCAGCAGCGTAGAGGGACACCTGGATACGCAGTATTTT. Encoded protein: CASSVEGHLDTQYF.

The table lists this clonotype with a few counts. The V gene is TRBV7-2, the J gene TRBJ1-1; TRBD1 agrees at 9 bases. Germline values: CDR1 SGHTA, CDR2 FQGNSA. Losses at the gene ends were 5 bases for V and 4 bases for J; bases not matched to a gene: 5. The CDR3 covers 14 residues. CDR3 coding DNA: TGTGCCAGCAGCAAAGCGGACAGGGGCACTGAAGCTTTCTTT. Translating it yields CASSKADRGTEAFF.

This clonotype was seen at least ten times. The gene calls are TRBV29-1 and TRBJ2-3; tentatively, D is TRBD1 or TRBD2 (5 bases each). With 4 bases removed from V and 2 bases from J, the gap between germline ends came to 13 bases. This CDR3 has 14 residues. In germline, CDR1 is SQVTM, CDR2 ANQGSEA. The CDR3 reads CSVGGGLFTDTQYF. CDR3 nucleotides: TGCAGCGTTGGGGGCGGACTTTTCACAGATACGCAGTATTTT.

This clonotype appeared a few times. The chain is built from TRBV20-1 and TRBJ1-6; tentative D call: TRBD1 (6 bases). V was cut by 3 bases and J by 3 bases, with 9 bases left in between. This CDR3 comprises 14 residues. The germline V gene encodes CDR1 DFQATT and CDR2 SNEGSKA (reference sequence). The CDR3 spells CSASTDSYNSPLHF. The CDR3 nucleotides read TGCAGTGCTAGCACGGACAGCTATAATTCACCCCTCCACTTT.

This rearrangement joins TRBV5-1 to TRBJ2-1; weak D call: TRBD2 (5 bases). The J call may not be correct, given that the DNA end is closer to TRBJ2-7. Germline V CDR1 and CDR2: SGHRS, YFSETQ. This CDR3 is built from 18 residues. Here the CDR3 DNA reads TGCGCCAGCAGCTTGGCGGTGGGGAGCGGTCTCCGAACCTACGAGCAGTACTTC. Translated: CASSLAVGSGLRTYEQYF.

The CDR3 region has the DNA TGTGCCAGCAGAGGAGGGGCTTTCACGGGCAATGAGCAGTTCTTC. Translated: CASRGGAFTGNEQFF. The chain couples TRBV28 to TRBJ2-1; a possible D gene is TRBD2 (6 bases). The CDR3 has 15 residues. In germline, CDR1 is MDHEN, CDR2 SYDVKM. V was shortened by 6 bases and J by 6 bases, with 18 bases between the two germline ends.

V and J are TRBV20-1 and TRBJ2-6; D remains ambiguous. Germline CDR1 and CDR2: DFQATT and SNEGSKA (reference sequence). CDR3 size: 14 residues. V was trimmed by 6 bases and J by 0 bases, leaving 9 bases between them. CDR3 in amino acids: CSARSYSGANVLTF. The CDR3 DNA reads as TGCAGTGCCCGTAGCTACTCTGGGGCCAACGTCCTGACTTTC.

The gene calls are TRBV10-3 and TRBJ2-1; D might be TRBD1 or TRBD2, each matching 5 bases. V was shortened by 2 bases and J by 4 bases, with 15 bases between the two germline ends. CDR1 is ENHRY and CDR2 is SYGVKD in the germline V gene. The CDR3 contains 16 residues. The CDR3 DNA reads as TGTGCCATCAGTGAGGTGGGGGAGCCGTTATACAATGAGCAGTTCTTC. Its protein product is CAISEVGEPLYNEQFF.

This clonotype has just a few counts. DNA of the CDR3: TGTGCCAGCAGCAGCCGTAACACAGATACGCAGTATTTT. Its protein product is CASSSRNTDTQYF. The genes are TRBV7-2 and TRBJ2-3; D unclear. V was pared by 5 bases and J by 2 bases, with 8 bases between. The CDR3 length is 13 residues. Germline CDR1 is SGHTA and CDR2 is FQGNSA.

J is TRBJ1-2 and V is TRBV6-2 or TRBV6-3, with unresolved D. CDR3 length: 14 residues. Germline V gene sequence: CDR1 MNHEY, CDR2 SVGEGT. V dropped 6 bases and J dropped 0 bases, with 11 bases sitting between them. The CDR3 is CASRYEGANYGYTF. The CDR3 DNA sequence: TGTGCCAGCAGGTACGAAGGAGCTAACTATGGCTACACCTTC.

This clonotype has only a few counts. This chain uses TRBV20-1 with TRBJ1-4; the D gene is possibly TRBD1 (5 bases). CDR1 is DFQATT and CDR2 is SNEGSKA in the germline V gene (reference sequence). V lost 6 bases, J lost 4 bases, and 18 bases lay in between. CDR3 size: 15 residues. The CDR3 DNA is TGCAGTGCCAAACCCCCGGGACGGCTTAATGAAAAACTGTTTTTT. Amino acid sequence: CSAKPPGRLNEKLFF.

The rearrangement uses TRBV7-2 and TRBJ2-3, with D possibly matching TRBD1 (5 bases). The CDR3 extends over 16 amino acids. The V and J ends lost 5 bases and 3 bases respectively, with 18 bases between them. Per the germline V gene, CDR1 is SGHTA and CDR2 is FQGNSA. CDR3 DNA sequence: TGTGCCAGCAGCCGAGTGGGGCTAGTAGGGACAGATACGCAGTATTTT. Amino acid sequence: CASSRVGLVGTDTQYF.

The chain combines TRBV4-2 with TRBJ2-4, with D maybe TRBD1 (7 bases). CDR1 and CDR2 (germline): LGHNA, YNFKEQ. The V end lost 1 base, the J end lost 5 bases, and 15 bases lay between the germline ends. This CDR3 has 16 residues. CDR3 sequence reads: CASSQGQGGGENIQYF. The CDR3 DNA reads TGTGCCAGCAGCCAAGGTCAGGGGGGCGGGGAAAACATTCAGTACTTC.

The chain uses TRBV6-5 and TRBJ2-1; D call uncertain. Trimming stripped 6 bases from V and 0 bases from J, with 12 bases between. This CDR3 has 15 residues. CDR1 is MNHEY, CDR2 SVGAGI, per germline. CDR3 in DNA: TGTGCCAGCAGCAAAGTATTAAGCTCCTACAATGAGCAGTTCTTC. This codes for CASSKVLSSYNEQFF.

This chain joins TRBV20-1 and TRBJ2-7, with 7 bases that match TRBD1. V shed 1 base, J shed 3 bases, and the junction held 6 bases outside the gene matches. Germline V gene lookup returns CDR1 DFQATT and CDR2 SNEGSKA (reference sequence). The CDR3 sequence is 14 residues long. The CDR3: CSARGQGVGYEQYF. CDR3 DNA: TGCAGTGCTAGAGGACAGGGTGTGGGCTACGAGCAGTACTTC.